These 2 T cell receptor beta chains originate from one sample sequenced in a study of T cell repertoires in cytomegalovirus infection. TCRdb re-called the reads through MiXCR, storing one row per CDR3 protein. The sample includes hundreds of thousands of distinct CDR3 sequences, 20% to 25% of them seen just once. Sequencing was done on a sample of CD8+ T cells from PBMCs. Receptors were obtained from a human donor in good health (CMV status not recorded). Some clones in this sample may be carry-over from other donors' samples.

The CDR3 region is CASSFNGDTQYF. The CDR3 DNA reads TGTGCCAGCAGTTTTAATGGAGATACGCAGTATTTT. The rearrangement links TRBV12-3 or TRBV12-4 to TRBJ2-3; D unresolved. V shed 3 bases and J shed 5 bases, with 6 bases lying between them. This CDR3 comprises 12 residues.

The sample holds a few counts of this clonotype. This chain joins TRBV27 and TRBJ2-3; D is perhaps TRBD1 (6 bases). Trimming took 1 base from V and 3 from J, leaving 8 bases between them. This CDR3 spans 14 amino acids. In germline, CDR1 is MNHEY, CDR2 SMNVEV (reference sequence). In DNA form, the CDR3 reads TGTGCCAGCAGTTTATACAGGGAAACAGATACGCAGTATTTT. It codes for CASSLYRETDTQYF.